Described below is a single TCR beta chain sequence and its context. Its antigen is currently unknown. The sample comes from a study of identical twins. With 4 bases clipped from V and 3 bases from J, the junction kept 13 bases outside the gene matches. This CDR3 comprises 16 residues. Germline V lookup: CDR1 DFQATT, CDR2 SNEGSKA (reference sequence). Each cDNA held unique molecular identifiers, and template switching gave it a universal primer site. MiXCR, run by TCRdb on the 5' RACE reads, gives a single entry per CDR3 protein. Of around 530,000 distinct CDR3 sequences in the sample, roughly 15% are singletons; the top ten hold roughly 0.42%. Study-wide findings and caveats: Fewer insertions marked abundant cord blood beta clonotypes; young adult naive trended weakly, memory not at all.

These data were also filed under a second study, of yellow fever vaccine responses in identical twins.

The specimen was CD4+ T cells sorted from blood. This TCR came from a woman in her late teens or twenties in good health. The genes are TRBV20-1 and TRBJ2-7; the match to TRBD2 covers 9 bases. The CDR3 nucleotides read TGCAGTGCTAAATTCCCGGGACTAGCCTTCAACTACGAGCAGTACTTC. This translates into CSAKFPGLAFNYEQYF.